Below, one T cell receptor beta chain is given with its context. No cognate antigen has been identified for it. No per-base quality is available; no much larger clone lies one base away. The CDR3 regions of human TCRbeta chains were analyzed by immunosequencing. From the authors' description of their analysis: Repertoire TCRs were checked for matches against a reference library of SARS-CoV-2-specific TCRs that had been generated using the MIRA antigen-specificity platform. Breadth was defined as the fraction of unique TCRs that were SARS-CoV-2-associated. Depth was defined as the fraction of total T cells that were SARS-CoV-2-associated. Using the MIRA data, each spike-specific TCR was assigned both to the spike region to which the TCR was reactive and to a CD4 or CD8 class. Log10-transformed breadth and depth values were compared by one-way ANOVA with Sidak's multiple comparisons tests. TCRdb obtained this table from immuneACCESS and retained in-frame rearrangements with V and J assigned. These tables miss some clones; where compared with another copy, unresolved V genes account for less than half of the shortfall, and the remainder is unexplained. That table is the source of V, J and clone size, and D and trimming were worked out from the DNA. The sample table holds some 170,000 clones, of which 85% to 90% were seen once. In total, the top ten clones hold 1.5% to 2% of the sample.

The data were obtained in a study of T cell responses to AZD1222 COVID-19 vaccine (dated by TCRdb to the early 2020s). Background on the whole study: AZD1222 recipients whose second dose came at about 4 weeks and those whose second dose came at about 12 weeks were combined into one group, since spike-specific TCR depth and breadth did not differ between the two schedules. A total of more than 230 trial participants underwent TCR sequencing, of whom 200 to 220 received two doses of AZD1222 and 26 received two doses of the MenACWY control vaccine. Enrollment into the trials was organized by age into subgroups of 18-55, 56-69 and 70-plus years, and those subgroups contained about 150, 27 and 61 TCR-sequenced participants, respectively. Here is what the overall study found, with its caveats: Participants were mostly white British, with more females than males. The authors suggested clonal diversity may have been underestimated. In the small 56-69-year group, the increase in depth fell short of significance, most likely because of low power. Conclusions about previously exposed vaccinees were limited because only six AZD1222 recipients were SARS-CoV-2 seropositive at baseline. Epitopes outside the regions mutated in the B.1.351 and B.1.1.7 variants were reportedly recognized by nearly half of the unique spike-specific TCRs. Because no day 14 peak-response samples were available, the repertoires could be characterized only after the peak T cell response. The whole spike protein was spanned by vaccine-associated CD4 TCRs, and dominant responses were seen in regions 160-218 and 743-854. After two AZD1222 doses, both the breadth and the depth of spike-specific TCRs were significantly higher than at day 0 and than in MenACWY recipients.

V was cut back by 4 bases and J by 6 bases, leaving a gap of 17 bases between them. CDR1 and CDR2, looked up from the germline V gene, are SGHRS and YFSETQ. The cysteine opens and the phenylalanine closes a CDR3 of 15 amino acids. The DNA shown is the 45-base CDR3, in frame from base 1. This specimen's time point label, per the study, means: baseline before first vaccination. Vaccinee samples were obtained from the UK trials COV001 and COV002, which included a single-blind randomized controlled phase 2/3 trial of AZD1222 (ChAdOx1 nCoV-19) in healthy adults. For TCRbeta chain sequencing, PBMC samples from trial participants were taken at day 0 and at day 28 after the second dose.

The chain is made from TRBV5-1 and TRBJ1-5, and possibly TRBD1, on 6 matching bases. This clonotype was obtained from an adult in good health. Source: peripheral blood, taken on day 0 of AZD1222 vaccination. Here is the DNA: TGCGCCAGCAGCAGGTCGGGGGGCGAAACTCAGCCCCAGCATTTT. It is translated as CASSRSGGETQPQHF.